This T cell receptor (beta chain) was sequenced during a study of control samples from healthy donors and cancer patients. Germline values: CDR1 SGHRS, CDR2 YFSETQ. V lost 3 bases to trimming and J lost 0 bases; unmatched junction nucleotides: 5. The CDR3 contains 17 residues. Profiling relied on immunoSEQ multiplex PCR, and the TCRdb table lists in-frame clones only, not all of them. Found here are fewer than 130,000 clones, approximately 87% of them singletons; the top ten hold 3.5% to 4%. Only a few counts were recorded for this clone. The chain links TRBV5-1 to TRBJ1-3, with 11 bases matching TRBD1. This sequence was found in a woman in her sixties with lung cancer. The specimen was PBMCs. The CDR3 region has the DNA TGCGCCAGCAGCTCCGGGACAGGGGGACTCTCTGGAAACACCATATATTTT. It encodes CASSSGTGGLSGNTIYF.